One sample yielded the 30 T cell receptor beta chains listed below, sequenced in a study of T cell responses to AZD1222 COVID-19 vaccine (dated by TCRdb to the early 2020s). Sample time point, as interpreted from the label and publication: about 28 days (+/-7) after the second vaccine dose. The method was the immunoSEQ multiplex PCR assay. Sourced from immuneACCESS, this table was stored by TCRdb with only in-frame sequences that have V and J called. A share of the clones is absent; for the studies checked, an unresolved V gene accounts for under half, and the remainder has no known explanation. The sample table contains approximately 96,000 clones; only one count was recorded for around 83% of them. Around 5.4% of the sample is in the top ten clones. The specimen was peripheral blood, collected 28 days after the second AZD1222 dose. These receptors all come from an adult who received the AZD1222 COVID-19 vaccine.

V gene TRBV3-1 (or the pseudogene TRBV3-2) combines with J gene TRBJ1-5; 7 bases fit TRBD1. The CDR3 length is 16 residues. Germline CDR1 is LGHDT and CDR2 is YNNKEL (reference sequence). V was clipped by 1 base and J by 7 bases; unmatched bases: 10. In DNA form, the CDR3 reads TGTGCCAGCAGCCAAGGGGCCCTACAGGGGCGGCAGCCCCAGCATTTT. Amino acid sequence: CASSQGALQGRQPQHF.

The V gene is TRBV21-1, the J gene TRBJ2-7; the table's D call, TRBD2, was not checked against the DNA. TRBV21-1 is marked as a pseudogene. CDR3 length equals 14 residues. CDR3 residues: CASRYSGRSVEQYF. CDR3 sequence (DNA): TGTGCCAGCCGCTATAGCGGGAGATCCGTGGAGCAGTACTTC.

This sequence joins TRBV9 and TRBJ2-2, with TRBD2 matching 9 bases. CDR1 is SGDLS and CDR2 is YYNGEE in the germline V gene. The V and J ends lost 4 bases and 4 bases, in that order; junction bases with no gene match: 14. This CDR3 contains 18 residues. The DNA of the CDR3 is TGTGCCAGCAGCACAACCTGGCGGGAGGGCCACCCCACCGGGGAGCTGTTTTTT. It yields the protein CASSTTWREGHPTGELFF.

The rearrangement uses TRBV3-1 (or the pseudogene TRBV3-2) and TRBJ2-4; TRBD2 aligns across 7 bases. V gave up 2 bases and J gave up 0 bases; unmatched junction bases: 4. Germline CDR1 reads LGHDT; CDR2 reads YNNKEL (reference sequence). The CDR3 runs 16 residues. CDR3 nucleotide sequence: TGTGCCAGCAGCCAACCGGGAGGCCTAGCCAAAAACATTCAGTACTTC. Protein: CASSQPGGLAKNIQYF.

This clone was observed a handful of times. V gene TRBV2 combines with J gene TRBJ1-3; D might be TRBD1 (5 bases). This CDR3 has 15 residues. With 3 bases removed from V and 0 bases from J, the gap between germline ends came to 9 bases. Germline V CDR1 and CDR2: SNHLY, FYNNEI. CDR3 bases: TGTGCCAGCAGTGAGCGACAGCACTCTGGAAACACCATATATTTT. Amino acids: CASSERQHSGNTIYF.

In nucleotides, the CDR3 is TGTGCCAGCAGCCCCGTCAACTATAATTCACCCCTCCACTTT. This sequence encodes CASSPVNYNSPLHF. The chain has TRBV28 and TRBJ1-6; D not certain. Germline-derived CDR1 and CDR2 are MDHEN and SYDVKM. The V end was cut by 6 bases, the J end by 3 bases, with 9 bases between. The CDR3 loop spans 14 amino acids.

J is TRBJ2-7 and V is TRBV5-1, with 11 bases fitting TRBD2. Trimming removed 4 bases from V and 3 bases from J; junction bases left unmatched: 3. CDR3 length equals 14 residues. Germline assignment: CDR1 SGHRS and CDR2 YFSETQ. The CDR3 sequence is CASSPGTSGYEQYF. DNA for the CDR3: TGCGCCAGCAGCCCCGGGACTAGCGGCTACGAGCAGTACTTC.

The chain combines TRBV2 with TRBJ1-5; tentatively, D is TRBD1 (6 bases). The germline V gene has CDR1 SNHLY and CDR2 FYNNEI. Trimming shortened V by 6 bases and J by 5 bases, and 11 bases separated the two germline ends. There are 13 residues in the CDR3. The chain's CDR3 is CASRQGIYQPQHF. The DNA of the CDR3 is TGTGCCAGCAGGCAGGGGATATATCAGCCCCAGCATTTT.

CDR3 sequence reads: CAWSRVRSSYNSPLHF. The CDR3 nucleotides are TGTGCCTGGAGCAGAGTTAGGAGCTCCTATAATTCACCCCTCCACTTT. The chain links TRBV30 to TRBJ1-6; D not resolved. The CDR3 is 16 amino acids. Germline V lookup: CDR1 GTSNPN, CDR2 SVGIG (reference sequence). V shed 3 bases and J shed 0 bases, with 12 bases lying between them.

The chain carries TRBV3-1 (or the pseudogene TRBV3-2) and TRBJ2-1, with TRBD1 matching 9 bases. The germline CDR1 and CDR2 sequences are LGHDT and YNNKEL (reference sequence). This CDR3 has 17 residues. V trimming: 0 bases; J trimming: 2 bases; junction bases outside the gene matches: 5. The CDR3 bases are TGTGCCAGCAGCCAAGACATGGGACAGGGAACCTACAATGAGCAGTTCTTC. Protein: CASSQDMGQGTYNEQFF.

This sequence joins TRBV19 and TRBJ2-1; 9 positions match TRBD2. CDR3 length: 18 amino acids. J was trimmed by 4 bases and V by 1 base; bases with no gene match: 11. Germline V gives CDR1 LNHDA, CDR2 SQIVND (reference sequence). CDR3 protein: CASSIAASGVPPYNEQFF. The CDR3 region has the DNA TGTGCCAGTAGTATAGCGGCTAGCGGGGTACCCCCTTACAATGAGCAGTTCTTC.

The V and J genes are TRBV4-3 and TRBJ2-2; 8 positions match TRBD1. Germline V gene sequence: CDR1 LGHNA, CDR2 YSLEER. The CDR3 runs to 14 residues. Trimming removed 3 bases from V and 8 bases from J; junction bases left unmatched: 5. CDR3 residues: CASSHSRGLGELFF. The CDR3 nucleotides read TGCGCCAGCAGCCACTCCAGGGGGCTAGGGGAGCTGTTTTTT.

V is TRBV3-1 (or the pseudogene TRBV3-2) and J is TRBJ1-2; TRBD1 matches 9 bases. V shed 0 bases, J shed 8 bases, and the junction held 13 bases outside the gene matches. Germline V gene data show CDR1 as LGHDT and CDR2 as YNNKEL (reference sequence). The CDR3 covers 17 residues. The CDR3 loop is CASSQDLGTGGRQGYTF. The DNA for the CDR3 is TGTGCCAGCAGCCAAGATCTGGGAACAGGGGGCCGGCAAGGCTACACCTTC.

The rearrangement joins TRBV3-1 (or the pseudogene TRBV3-2) to TRBJ2-7; D might be TRBD2 (6 bases). V lost 2 bases to trimming and J lost 7 bases, with 6 bases between them. Germline assignment: CDR1 LGHDT and CDR2 YNNKEL (reference sequence). The length of the CDR3 is 11 residues. The CDR3 DNA follows: TGTGCCAGCAGCCAACGGGGGGAGCAGTACTTC. It encodes CASSQRGEQYF.

The rearrangement joins TRBV6-5 to TRBJ2-1; D is unclear. The CDR3 has 15 amino acids. V gave up 7 bases and J gave up 5 bases, with 18 bases separating them. Germline V lookup: CDR1 MNHEY, CDR2 SVGAGI. In DNA, the CDR3 is TGTGCCAGCAATGCCTCCCCCGAGACCAACAATGAGCAGTTCTTC. It translates to CASNASPETNNEQFF.

The chain couples TRBV3-1 (or the pseudogene TRBV3-2) to TRBJ2-5; the match to TRBD2 covers 8 bases. This CDR3 comprises 13 residues. Trimming at V came to 7 bases and at J to 6 bases, leaving 7 bases not matched to a gene. The germline V gene encodes CDR1 LGHDT and CDR2 YNNKEL (reference sequence). The CDR3 nucleotides are TGTGCCAGCACCGGACTAGCCGGCAAGACCCAGTACTTC. Encoded protein: CASTGLAGKTQYF.

V gene TRBV25-1 combines with J gene TRBJ2-1; D is undetermined. The CDR3 runs 13 residues. CDR1 and CDR2 from the germline V gene are MGHDK and SYGVNS. The germline V and J ends were trimmed by 1 base and 9 bases, with 10 bases remaining between them. This CDR3 reads CASSESSRIEQFF. CDR3 coding DNA: TGTGCCAGCAGTGAATCCAGCAGGATTGAGCAGTTCTTC. Variable domain in full (rest from reference TRBV25-1 and TRBJ2-1): EADIYQTPRYLVIGTGKKITLECSQTMGHDKMYWYQQDPGMELHLIHYSYGVNSTEKGDLSSESTVSRIRTEHFPLTLESARPSHTSQYLCASSESSRIEQFFGPGTRLTVL.

A note on this clone: The sample contains more than one DNA sequence encoding this CDR3. The genes are TRBV10-1 and TRBJ1-1; 7 nucleotides agree with TRBD1. Trimming took 6 bases from V and 2 from J; bases not matched to a gene: 3. CDR3 size: 13 residues. CDR1 and CDR2 (germline): WNHNN, SYGVQD (reference sequence). CDR3 bases: TGCGCCAGCAGAGGGACAGCTAACACTGAAGCTTTCTTT. Its translation is CASRGTANTEAFF.

The chain joins TRBV5-5 to TRBJ2-5, with TRBD1 matching over 8 bases. The CDR3 runs to 14 residues. V was clipped by 4 bases and J by 5 bases; unmatched bases: 7. CDR1 is SGHKS and CDR2 is YYEKEE in the germline V gene (reference sequence). The CDR3 coding sequence is TGTGCCAGCAGCGGACAGGGTGGGCGGGAGACCCAGTACTTC. Translating gives CASSGQGGRETQYF.

CDR3 protein: CAWRGLASTDTQYF. The DNA of the CDR3 is TGTGCCTGGAGGGGGCTAGCGAGCACAGATACGCAGTATTTT. J is TRBJ2-3 and V is TRBV30; the D gene is possibly TRBD2 (6 bases). Germline lookup yields CDR1 GTSNPN and CDR2 SVGIG (reference sequence). Between the trimmed V and J ends, which lost 3 bases and 0 bases, there was a span of 10 bases. This CDR3 region has 14 residues.

The J gene is TRBJ2-6, the V gene TRBV7-9; tentatively, D is TRBD1 (5 bases). Per the germline V gene, CDR1 is SEHNR and CDR2 is FQNEAQ (reference sequence). V was trimmed by 2 bases and J by 2 bases, leaving 10 bases between them. The CDR3 extends over 16 amino acids. The CDR3 DNA is TGTGCCAGCAGCTTAACTGGGGCGGCTGGGGCCAACGTCCTGACTTTC. Its translation: CASSLTGAAGANVLTF. Supplemented by reference TRBV7-9 and TRBJ2-6, the full variable domain reads DTGVSQNPRHKITKRGQNVTFRCDPISEHNRLYWYRQTLGQGPEFLTYFQNEAQLEKSRLLSDRFSAERPKGSFSTLEIQRTEQGDSAMYLCASSLTGAAGANVLTFGAGSRLTVL.

The gene calls are TRBV28 and TRBJ2-1; TRBD2 matches 10 bases. Germline CDR1 reads MDHEN; CDR2 reads SYDVKM. This CDR3 has 15 residues. Unmatched junction bases numbered 4, after V lost 7 bases and J lost 1 base. As DNA, the CDR3 is TGTGCCAGCACCCCAGCGGGAGGGTCCTACAATGAGCAGTTCTTC. As protein: CASTPAGGSYNEQFF.

The rearrangement uses TRBV19 and TRBJ1-2; D is unresolved. The V and J ends lost 7 bases and 4 bases respectively, with 16 bases between them. Germline CDR1 reads LNHDA; CDR2 reads SQIVND (reference sequence). This CDR3 has 14 amino acids. DNA for the CDR3: TGTGCCAGTACCCGCGGGGTGGCTGGCTATGGCTACACCTTC. Protein: CASTRGVAGYGYTF.

The J gene is TRBJ2-1, the V gene TRBV19; D might be TRBD2 (5 bases). The CDR3 is made up of 15 amino acids. From germline, CDR1 is LNHDA and CDR2 SQIVND (reference sequence). The germline V and J ends were trimmed by 1 base and 8 bases, with 15 bases remaining between them. Written as DNA, the CDR3 is TGTGCCAGTAGTATAGGTGTCGGTAGCGTCTATGAGCAGTTCTTC. It translates to CASSIGVGSVYEQFF.

This clone was seen once. CDR3: CASSPRLGGGYTF. The CDR3 DNA reads as TGTGCCAGCAGCCCTCGCCTCGGGGGGGGCTACACCTTC. The J gene is TRBJ1-2, the V gene TRBV11-2, with D tentatively TRBD1 (5 bases). CDR1 and CDR2 from the germline V gene are SGHAT and FQNNGV. Trimming cost V 5 bases and J 8 bases, with 15 bases left between them. The CDR3 is 13 residues long.

This chain uses TRBV19 with TRBJ1-1; 12 bases line up with TRBD1. CDR3 length: 14 amino acids. Looked up from germline, CDR1 is LNHDA and CDR2 is SQIVND (reference sequence). Trimming took 4 bases from V and 8 from J; bases not matched to a gene: 5. CDR3 protein: CASSRGQGAIEAFF. CDR3 DNA: TGTGCCAGTAGTAGGGGACAGGGGGCGATAGAAGCTTTCTTT.

The CDR3 nucleotides read TGTGCCAGCAGCCGGGGGCCGGGACAACCTGAAAAACTGTTTTTT. This sequence encodes CASSRGPGQPEKLFF. V gene TRBV3-1 (or the pseudogene TRBV3-2) combines with J gene TRBJ1-4; D perhaps matches TRBD1 (6 bases). The ends were cut back, 4 bases at V and 7 bases at J, with 16 bases in the middle. This CDR3 has 15 amino acids. Germline loops: CDR1 LGHDT, CDR2 YNNKEL (reference sequence).

This chain uses TRBV14 with TRBJ2-7; 9 bases are a match to TRBD1. V gave up 0 bases and J gave up 3 bases; unmatched junction bases: 9. This CDR3 has 17 amino acids. Germline values: CDR1 SGHDN, CDR2 FVKESK. CDR3 loop: CASSQEGSWTGVYEQYF. The CDR3 bases are TGTGCCAGCAGCCAAGAGGGGTCCTGGACAGGGGTCTACGAGCAGTACTTC. The variable domain in full, completed from reference TRBV14 and TRBJ2-7, reads EAGVTQFPSHSVIEKGQTVTLRCDPISGHDNLYWYRRVMGKEIKFLLHFVKESKQDESGMPNNRFLAERTGGTYSTLKVQPAELEDSGVYFCASSQEGSWTGVYEQYFGPGTRLTVT.

The V gene is TRBV11-2, the J gene TRBJ2-1; a weak D match, TRBD2 (6 bases). CDR3 size: 15 residues. The germline CDR1 and CDR2 sequences are SGHAT and FQNNGV. Trimming pared 6 bases from V and 0 bases from J, leaving 12 bases between. As DNA, the CDR3 is TGTGCCAGCAGTCGGGAGAGGGCCTCCTACAATGAGCAGTTCTTC. The encoded protein is CASSRERASYNEQFF. Drawing the rest from reference TRBV11-2 and TRBJ2-1, the complete variable domain is EAGVAQSPRYKIIEKRQSVAFWCNPISGHATLYWYQQILGQGPKLLIQFQNNGVVDDSQLPKDRFSAERLKGVDSTLKIQPAKLEDSAVYLCASSRERASYNEQFFGPGTRLTVL.

This clone was seen a handful of times. This sequence joins TRBV7-3 and TRBJ1-5; TRBD1 matches 9 bases. There are 17 residues in the CDR3. The J segment lost 7 bases and the V segment lost 4 bases, leaving 14 bases of the junction unmatched. In germline, CDR1 is SGHTA, CDR2 FQGTGA. CDR3: CASSSYAGQGGRQPQHF. CDR3 coding DNA: TGTGCCAGCAGCTCATATGCGGGACAGGGCGGGAGGCAGCCCCAGCATTTT.